This T cell receptor (beta chain) is from a study of shared clonotypes between healthy human individuals. At the level of the study: The study drew on a couple of women and three men aged 18 to 49 as donors. Each donor had three CD4 naive, three CD4 memory, two CD8 naive and one CD8 memory plate.

Germline V gene data show CDR1 as LGHNA and CDR2 as YNFKEQ. Trimming cost V 5 bases and J 2 bases; bases outside gene matches: 19. The CDR3 has 19 amino acids. This clone was counted a few times. The naive CD8 population came from CD45RO-negative cells selected for CCR7, without terminally differentiated effector memory CD45RA+ cells. Those who donated, Caucasian adults without exception, all lived in Nashville, Tennessee. Sorted-subset replicate PCR reactions were performed with approximately 190 ng DNA, corresponding to 25,000 to 35,000 T cell genomes. Produced via immunoSEQ multiplex PCR; TCRdb's table is partial and in-frame only. The sample includes around 1.9 million clones, about 93% seen only once; the top ten take 1.5% to 2%.

The V gene is TRBV4-2, the J gene TRBJ2-7; 9 bases agree with TRBD2. The TCR comes from a man aged 18 to 30 in good health. Some clones in this sample may be carry-over from other donors' samples. The sequenced material came from naive CD8+ T cells from PBMCs. This chain's CDR3 is CASSAKIGASGIEAYEQYF. DNA for the CDR3: TGTGCCAGCAGCGCTAAGATTGGAGCTAGCGGGATTGAGGCCTACGAGCAGTACTTC.